These T cell receptor beta chains were read from a single sample in a study of CXCR3-negative and CXCR3-positive naive CD8 T cells. TCRdb reanalyzed the 5' RACE reads and collapses them to one entry per CDR3 protein, without DNA. The table gives around 48,000 distinct CDR3 sequences; the top ten clones make up approximately 15% of it. Specimen: memory CD8+ T cells from blood. These receptors originate from a human donor in good health. Some clones in this sample may be carry-over from other donors' samples. The CDR3 runs from the conserved cysteine through the conserved F or W. Some rows mark clone size as missing; the rest say once, few, many or name a class of expanded clone.

j_call clone_size v_call cdr3_aa
TRBJ1-1 medium-sized TRBV9 CASSVVGQNTEAFF
TRBJ2-3 - TRBV6-2/TRBV6-3 CASSYLTSGTDTQYF
TRBJ2-5 medium-sized TRBV7-2 CASSLAGHETQYF
TRBJ2-7 - TRBV6-2/TRBV6-3 CASSPLGPPNEQYF
TRBJ1-1 - TRBV28 CASRKIDSESEAFF
TRBJ2-1 - TRBV12-3/TRBV12-4 CASSPEVRNEQFF
TRBJ1-6 - TRBV28 CASKVPEAEYNSPLHF
TRBJ2-3 - TRBV29-1 CSAATYTDTQYF
TRBJ1-1 - TRBV14 CASSQDPYPGATEAFF
TRBJ2-1 - TRBV10-3 CAISDPNSGTSISNEQFF
TRBJ2-5 - TRBV29-1 CSVDLGALSETQYF
TRBJ2-7 large TRBV25-1 CASGSDTTYEQYF
TRBJ2-7 - TRBV6-2/TRBV6-3 CASSYQREMTEQYF
TRBJ2-5 - TRBV29-1 CSADNAEKYQETQYF
TRBJ1-1 - TRBV27 CASSFGPRGTEAFF
TRBJ1-1 - TRBV29-1 CSVGHGSEAFF
TRBJ2-7 medium-sized TRBV11-3 CASSLGLAGEREQYF
TRBJ2-1 - TRBV12-3/TRBV12-4 CASASLGTLYNEQFF
TRBJ2-2 - TRBV27 CASSGQGPNTGELFF
TRBJ2-7 - TRBV29-1 CSVELFRRGQPYEQYF
TRBJ2-2 - TRBV9 CASRPTDWDTGELFF
TRBJ2-1 - TRBV29-1 CSVEDRYNEQFF
TRBJ1-1 - TRBV7-3 CASSFLRRGATEAFF
TRBJ2-7 - TRBV29-1 CSVDRTDSYEQYF
TRBJ1-1 - TRBV12-3/TRBV12-4 CASSPGLTEAFF
TRBJ1-1 - TRBV28 CASRVQGAVGEAFF
TRBJ2-3 - TRBV3-1 CASSQDVADTQYF
TRBJ2-3 - TRBV6-5 CASSRLAGSTDTQYF
TRBJ2-1 - TRBV6-5 CASSSGVYNEQFF
TRBJ2-7 - TRBV20-1 CSASPLGRYEQYF
TRBJ2-1 - TRBV7-9 CASSTGTRGPNEQFF
TRBJ2-1 - TRBV28 CASSIRAARREQFF
TRBJ2-2 - TRBV14 CASSQEIAEGELFF
TRBJ2-2 - TRBV7-8 CASSRLAGGPPAGELFF
TRBJ2-1 - TRBV28 CASSLTAYNEQFF
TRBJ2-3 - TRBV29-1 CSVVPGQDTDTQYF
TRBJ2-1 - TRBV20-1 CSAPRTRTSGRWLNEQFF
TRBJ1-5 - TRBV18 CASSQTGNNQPQHF
TRBJ2-3 - TRBV6-5 CASSDRIAGGLDTQYF
TRBJ2-5 - TRBV27 CASSLSDSPKETQYF
TRBJ1-5 - TRBV4-1 CASSPSSNQPQHF
TRBJ2-1 - TRBV3-1 CASSLADRGWHEQFF
TRBJ2-1 - TRBV7-3 CASSALLTPSYNEQFF